The 27 T cell receptor beta chains below come from one sample, sequenced in a study of blood T cell repertoires in COVID-19. Here immunoSEQ multiplex PCR was the method, and the copy in TCRdb shows in-frame clones only, minus some. The data contain some 150,000 clones, under 85% of them singletons. Sequencing was done on a sample of peripheral blood. All receptors derive from a human donor in a cohort sampled during active COVID-19.

The chain uses TRBV10-3 and TRBJ2-2, with D possibly matching TRBD2 (6 bases). From germline, CDR1 is ENHRY and CDR2 SYGVKD. Trimming pared 1 base from V and 2 bases from J, leaving 8 bases between. CDR3 length equals 15 residues. CDR3 nucleotide sequence: TGTGCCATCAGTGAGTTAGCGGCCAACACCGGGGAGCTGTTTTTT. Its translation is CAISELAANTGELFF.

The genes are TRBV7-8 and TRBJ2-1; the D gene is possibly TRBD2 (6 bases). Looked up from germline, CDR1 is SGHVS and CDR2 is FQNEAQ. The CDR3 runs to 15 residues. V dropped 4 bases and J dropped 7 bases, with 17 bases sitting between them. The CDR3 reads CASSSGGSEGNEQFF. The CDR3 coding sequence is TGTGCCAGCAGCTCTGGGGGGTCAGAGGGGAATGAGCAGTTCTTC.

V is TRBV4-2 and J is TRBJ2-3; D might be TRBD2 (6 bases). Deletions cut 1 base from V and 2 bases from J, with 10 bases between. Germline CDR1 and CDR2: LGHNA and YNFKEQ. The CDR3 has 15 residues. CDR3 protein: CASSQGQRATDTQYF. As DNA, the CDR3 is TGTGCCAGCAGCCAAGGGCAGCGGGCCACAGATACGCAGTATTTT.

The rearrangement uses TRBV24-1 and TRBJ2-2; 10 bases are a match to TRBD1. V lost 3 bases to trimming and J lost 4 bases; unmatched junction nucleotides: 10. Germline values: CDR1 KGHDR, CDR2 SFDVKD. CDR3 size: 18 residues. This chain's CDR3 is CATSDLPGTGASTGELFF. In nucleotides, the CDR3 is TGTGCCACCAGTGATCTCCCCGGGACAGGGGCCAGCACCGGGGAGCTGTTTTTT.

This chain joins TRBV6-5 and TRBJ2-2, with 9 bases aligning to TRBD1. Germline V CDR1 and CDR2: MNHEY, SVGAGI. The CDR3 spans 15 residues. Trimming removed 6 bases from V and 3 bases from J; junction bases left unmatched: 5. Here the CDR3 reads CASRDYRGHTGELFF. CDR3 coding DNA: TGTGCCAGCAGGGATTACAGGGGGCACACCGGGGAGCTGTTTTTT.

The chain links TRBV3-1 (or the pseudogene TRBV3-2) to TRBJ2-1, with D possibly TRBD1 on 5 matching bases. Germline V CDR1 and CDR2: LGHDT, YNNKEL (reference sequence). The CDR3 runs 15 residues. Trimming removed 2 bases from V and 2 bases from J, with 10 bases in between. In DNA, the CDR3 is TGTGCCAGCAGCCAAACCATCAGGGCCTACAATGAGCAGTTCTTC. Amino acid sequence: CASSQTIRAYNEQFF.

The J gene is TRBJ2-5, the V gene TRBV6-1; 9 bases align to TRBD1. Germline CDR1 reads MNHNS; CDR2 reads SASEGT. Trimming took 3 bases from V and 7 from J; bases not matched to a gene: 6. The length of the CDR3 is 14 residues. CDR3 loop: CASSDRWDRATQYF. The CDR3 DNA is TGTGCCAGCAGTGATAGATGGGACAGGGCGACCCAGTACTTC.

The V call is TRBV6-6, the J call TRBJ2-5, with D possibly being TRBD2 (6 bases). Germline lookup yields CDR1 MNHNY and CDR2 SVGAGI (reference sequence). The V and J ends lost 6 bases and 4 bases respectively, with 21 bases between them. The CDR3 sequence is 16 residues long. The CDR3 DNA follows: TGTGCCAGCAGCCCGGTGCGAGCAGGGACTGGAGAGACCCAGTACTTC. It yields the protein CASSPVRAGTGETQYF.

The chain links TRBV28 to TRBJ1-5; TRBD1 is a possible D gene (6 bases). Germline V gives CDR1 MDHEN, CDR2 SYDVKM. The CDR3 is 18 amino acids. Trimming removed 3 bases at V and 0 bases at J, with 18 bases between. The CDR3 DNA is TGTGCCAGCAGTTTCGGCTGGGGAGGGGGAGATAGCAATCAGCCCCAGCATTTT. Its protein is CASSFGWGGGDSNQPQHF.

The chain links TRBV2 to TRBJ2-1; tentatively, D is TRBD2 (6 bases). V lost 8 bases and J lost 5, with 19 bases in between. The CDR3 consists of 15 residues. Germline CDR1 and CDR2: SNHLY and FYNNEI. The CDR3 DNA sequence: TGTGCCAGCGGCGGAGGGAGTCGGGCGCACAATGAGCAGTTCTTC. It translates to CASGGGSRAHNEQFF.

The chain carries TRBV5-1 and TRBJ2-1, with D perhaps matching TRBD1 (6 bases). Trimming removed 0 bases at V and 8 bases at J, with 15 bases between. CDR3 length: 15 amino acids. The germline V gene has CDR1 SGHRS and CDR2 YFSETQ. CDR3 DNA sequence: TGCGCCAGCAGCTTGGAGGCAGGGGATTGGGATGAGCAGTTCTTC. Its translation: CASSLEAGDWDEQFF.

The chain couples TRBV15 to TRBJ2-5, with TRBD2 matching over 10 bases. The ends lost 1 base at V and 8 bases at J; junction bases unmatched: 7. CDR1 is LNHNV, CDR2 YYDKDF, per germline (reference sequence). The CDR3 is 15 residues long. The CDR3 DNA reads TGTGCCACCAGCAGAGTACTAGCGGGAAAGAATACCCAGTACTTC. Translating gives CATSRVLAGKNTQYF.

This sequence joins TRBV24-1 and TRBJ2-1, with D possibly being TRBD1 (6 bases). There are 19 residues in the CDR3. V gave up 1 base and J gave up 0 bases, with 18 bases separating them. CDR1 KGHDR and CDR2 SFDVKD come from the germline V gene. CDR3 in DNA: TGTGCCACCAGTGATTTCCGAACCAGGGGTGCTAGCTCCTACAATGAGCAGTTCTTC. It encodes CATSDFRTRGASSYNEQFF.

The V call is TRBV6-2 or TRBV6-3, the J call TRBJ2-7, with 10 bases that match TRBD2. V shed 6 bases and J 0 bases; nucleotides not matched to a gene: 8. The germline V gene has CDR1 MNHEY and CDR2 SVGEGT. The CDR3 is 16 amino acids. CDR3 in amino acids: CASSPAGTSASYEQYF. The CDR3 nucleotides are TGTGCCAGCAGCCCCGCCGGGACTAGCGCCTCCTACGAGCAGTACTTC.

V is TRBV7-2 and J is TRBJ2-5, with TRBD2 matching over 10 bases. Germline CDR1 and CDR2: SGHTA and FQGNSA. CDR3 length: 14 residues. The V gene end was trimmed by 2 bases and the J gene end by 4 bases; junction bases not matched to a gene: 1. CDR3 coding DNA: TGTGCCAGCAGCTTAAGGACTAGCGGAGAGACCCAGTACTTC. It codes for CASSLRTSGETQYF. Full variable domain (outside the CDR3, taken from reference TRBV7-2 and TRBJ2-5): GAGVSQSPSNKVTEKGKDVELRCDPISGHTALYWYRQSLGQGLEFLIYFQGNSAPDKSGLPSDRFSAERTGGSVSTLTIQRTQQEDSAVYLCASSLRTSGETQYFGPGTRLLVL.

The chain combines TRBV18 with TRBJ2-5; maybe TRBD1 (6 bases). This CDR3 comprises 14 residues. Germline V gene lookup returns CDR1 KGHSH and CDR2 LQKENI. The V gene lost 1 base and the J gene lost 5 bases, with 11 bases spanning the gap. The CDR3 DNA follows: TGTGCCAGCTCACCACAACAGGGTGGGGAGACCCAGTACTTC. Translated, it gives CASSPQQGGETQYF.

The CDR3 loop is CASSAGDRGLSGYTF. The CDR3 region has the DNA TGCGCCAGCAGCGCAGGGGACAGGGGGCTGAGCGGCTACACCTTC. The chain carries TRBV5-1 and TRBJ1-2, with 12 nucleotides matching TRBD1. V lost 4 bases to trimming and J lost 8 bases; unmatched junction nucleotides: 9. This CDR3 has 15 residues. Germline V CDR1 and CDR2: SGHRS, YFSETQ.

The chain links TRBV28 to TRBJ1-1; 8 bases line up with TRBD1. The CDR3 totals 13 residues. Germline CDR1 and CDR2: MDHEN and SYDVKM. V shed 6 bases, J shed 8 bases, and the junction held 8 bases outside the gene matches. CDR3 bases: TGTGCCAGCAGAGACCCAGGGACAGGCGAAGCTTTCTTT. It is translated as CASRDPGTGEAFF.

The chain recombines TRBV4-1 with TRBJ1-3; no reliable D call. Germline assignment: CDR1 MGHRA and CDR2 YSYEKL. The CDR3 runs to 16 residues. The ends were cut back, 5 bases at V and 4 bases at J, with 18 bases in the middle. CDR3: CASSYARDSAGNTIYF. The CDR3 DNA is TGCGCCAGCAGCTATGCGCGTGACTCCGCCGGAAACACCATATATTTT.

CDR3 DNA sequence: TGCGCCATCCTGACTGACCCTGAAGCTTTCTTT. It translates to CAILTDPEAFF. The V and J genes are TRBV10-1 and TRBJ1-1; no firm D call. V was cut by 10 bases and J by 6 bases, with 12 bases left in between. Germline loops: CDR1 WNHNN, CDR2 SYGVQD (reference sequence). The length of the CDR3 is 11 residues.

J is TRBJ2-5 and V is TRBV6-5, with 12 bases aligning to TRBD2. CDR1 is MNHEY, CDR2 SVGAGI, per germline. The junction had 1 base not matched to a gene; V was cut back by 4 bases and J by 7 bases. The CDR3 loop spans 13 amino acids. CDR3 coding DNA: TGTGCCAGCAGTTCGACTAGCGGGAGGACCCAGTACTTC. Protein sequence: CASSSTSGRTQYF.

The chain couples TRBV19 to TRBJ2-7, with 9 bases lining up with TRBD2. V trimming: 4 bases; J trimming: 5 bases; junction bases outside the gene matches: 6. Germline V gene data show CDR1 as LNHDA and CDR2 as SQIVND (reference sequence). CDR3 size: 14 residues. For the CDR3, the DNA is TGTGCCAGTAGTAGTATAGCGGGAGCCAACGAGCAGTACTTC. It yields the protein CASSSIAGANEQYF.

CDR3 protein: CASSQVKETQYF. In DNA form, the CDR3 reads TGTGCCAGCAGCCAAGTTAAAGAGACCCAGTACTTC. The chain links TRBV3-1 (or the pseudogene TRBV3-2) to TRBJ2-5; D gene unclear. Deletions cut 1 base from V and 3 bases from J, with 3 bases between. The CDR3 is 12 residues long. CDR1 and CDR2 (germline): LGHDT, YNNKEL (reference sequence).

The gene calls are TRBV7-2 and TRBJ2-5, with 10 positions matching TRBD1. The V and J ends lost 1 base and 5 bases, in that order; junction bases with no gene match: 7. The CDR3 runs to 16 residues. Germline assignment: CDR1 SGHTA and CDR2 FQGNSA. CDR3 in DNA: TGTGCCAGCAGCTTAGAGGGACAGGGGCGCGGGGAGACCCAGTACTTC. Its protein product is CASSLEGQGRGETQYF.

The V and J genes are TRBV7-9 and TRBJ2-5, with D maybe TRBD1 (5 bases). The ends were cut back, 5 bases at V and 5 bases at J, with 12 bases in the middle. The germline CDR1 and CDR2 sequences are SEHNR and FQNEAQ (reference sequence). The CDR3 covers 13 residues. The CDR3 loop is CASSQGVFETQYF. In DNA, the CDR3 is TGTGCCAGCAGCCAAGGGGTTTTTGAGACCCAGTACTTC. The full variable domain, completed using reference TRBV7-9 and TRBJ2-5, is DTGVSQNPRHKITKRGQNVTFRCDPISEHNRLYWYRQTLGQGPEFLTYFQNEAQLEKSRLLSDRFSAERPKGSFSTLEIQRTEQGDSAMYLCASSQGVFETQYFGPGTRLLVL.

This chain connects TRBV27 to TRBJ2-7; 8 positions match TRBD2. After removal of 3 bases from V and 5 bases from J, the junction contained 6 bases not matched to a gene. The germline V gene has CDR1 MNHEY and CDR2 SMNVEV (reference sequence). This CDR3 spans 14 amino acids. The CDR3 region is CASSFSGRSNEQYF. As DNA, the CDR3 is TGTGCCAGCAGTTTCAGCGGGAGAAGTAACGAGCAGTACTTC.

This clone has only one observation. This chain uses TRBV27 with TRBJ2-7; 10 bases match TRBD2. Germline V gives CDR1 MNHEY, CDR2 SMNVEV (reference sequence). CDR3 size: 15 residues. J gave up 2 bases and V 6 bases, and 7 bases lay outside the gene matches. Here the CDR3 DNA reads TGTGCCAGCAGACTAGCGGGAAGGGCCACCTACGAGCAGTACTTC. This translates into CASRLAGRATYEQYF.